The 30 T cell receptor beta chains in this list originate from one sample, sequenced in a study of shared clonotypes between healthy human individuals (TCRdb year 2020). The library relied on the immunoSEQ multiplex PCR assay. Sourced from immuneACCESS, this table was stored by TCRdb with only in-frame sequences that have V and J called. A share of the clones is absent; for the studies checked, an unresolved V gene accounts for under half, and the remainder has no known explanation. Here the sample has approximately 2.5 million clones; approximately 93% occur a single time. More than 0.35% of the sample is held by the ten biggest clonotypes. The specimen sequenced was naive CD4+ T cells from PBMCs. According to the study, the label for this sample's cell subset or site signals: CD45RA+ positively selected. The receptors were gathered from a man younger than 35 in good health. Some clones in this sample may be carry-over from other donors' samples.

This sequence joins TRBV2 and TRBJ1-5; TRBD1 is a possible D gene (5 bases). Germline CDR1 SNHLY, CDR2 FYNNEI. The CDR3 has 15 residues. V dropped 4 bases and J dropped 2 bases, with 12 bases sitting between them. CDR3 DNA sequence: TGTGCCAGCAGTGTCGAGGTAGGGGGCAATCAGCCCCAGCATTTT. Its protein is CASSVEVGGNQPQHF. Drawing the rest from reference TRBV2 and TRBJ1-5, the complete variable domain is EPEVTQTPSHQVTQMGQEVILRCVPISNHLYFYWYRQILGQKVEFLVSFYNNEISEKSEIFDDQFSVERPDGSNFTLKIRSTKLEDSAMYFCASSVEVGGNQPQHFGDGTRLSIL.

The chain recombines TRBV5-1 with TRBJ2-2; 7 bases fit TRBD1. V trimming: 2 bases; J trimming: 4 bases; junction bases outside the gene matches: 5. CDR1 SGHRS and CDR2 YFSETQ come from the germline V gene. This CDR3 has 15 residues. The DNA for the CDR3 is TGCGCCAGCAGCTTAAGGACAGGCATCACCGGGGAGCTGTTTTTT. Residues: CASSLRTGITGELFF.

This clone has just one count. The chain employs TRBV6-1 and TRBJ2-5, with TRBD1 matching over 9 bases. Losses at the gene ends were 8 bases for V and 1 base for J; bases not matched to a gene: 5. The CDR3 contains 14 residues. Germline CDR1 and CDR2: MNHNS and SASEGT. CDR3 loop: CASGDRVIQETQYF. The CDR3 DNA reads as TGTGCCAGCGGGGACAGGGTGATCCAAGAGACCCAGTACTTC.

J is TRBJ2-1 and V is TRBV11-2, with 10 positions matching TRBD2. J was trimmed by 5 bases and V by 2 bases; bases with no gene match: 3. CDR1 is SGHAT, CDR2 FQNNGV, per germline. CDR3 length: 15 residues. The CDR3 DNA is TGTGCCAGCAGCTTACGGCTAGCGGGGGACAATGAGCAGTTCTTC. The encoded protein is CASSLRLAGDNEQFF.

DNA of the CDR3: TGTGCCAGCAGCGCTATGGGGGGTCAAGAGACCCAGTACTTC. Its protein product is CASSAMGGQETQYF. V usage is TRBV9 and J usage is TRBJ2-5; D is perhaps TRBD2 (6 bases). From germline, CDR1 is SGDLS and CDR2 YYNGEE. V lost 3 bases and J 2 bases, leaving 11 bases between the germline ends. This CDR3 has 14 amino acids.

The J gene is TRBJ1-5, the V gene TRBV28, with a weak D call TRBD1 (5 bases). Germline assignment: CDR1 MDHEN and CDR2 SYDVKM. The germline V and J ends were trimmed by 6 bases and 2 bases, with 23 bases remaining between them. The CDR3 has 18 amino acids. CDR3 nucleotide sequence: TGTGCCAGCAGCATCCGCGCCGGGGCAAAGGCGGGCAATCAGCCCCAGCATTTT. Protein sequence: CASSIRAGAKAGNQPQHF. Full variable domain (outside the CDR3, taken from reference TRBV28 and TRBJ1-5): DVKVTQSSRYLVKRTGEKVFLECVQDMDHENMFWYRQDPGLGLRLIYFSYDVKMKEKGDIPEGYSVSREKKERFSLILESASTNQTSMYLCASSIRAGAKAGNQPQHFGDGTRLSIL.

This clone has only a few counts. The chain has TRBV28 and TRBJ2-7, with D uncertain. Germline CDR1 is MDHEN and CDR2 is SYDVKM. The CDR3 is made up of 15 amino acids. The ends were cut back, 5 bases at V and 3 bases at J, with 17 bases in the middle. The CDR3: CASSTPAGSRYEQYF. Written as DNA, the CDR3 is TGTGCCAGCAGTACCCCAGCCGGGTCCCGCTACGAGCAGTACTTC.

The chain combines TRBV28 with TRBJ1-1, with TRBD1 matching 7 bases. CDR1 is MDHEN, CDR2 SYDVKM, per germline. The CDR3 consists of 14 residues. Trimming cost V 2 bases and J 4 bases; bases outside gene matches: 4. CDR3 region: CASSLGRGFTEAFF. The CDR3 DNA is TGTGCCAGCAGTTTAGGCAGGGGGTTCACTGAAGCTTTCTTT.

The rearrangement uses TRBV18 and TRBJ1-5; D unclear. The CDR3 is made up of 13 amino acids. Trimming stripped 6 bases from V and 5 bases from J, with 11 bases between. Germline V gene lookup returns CDR1 KGHSH and CDR2 LQKENI. The CDR3 DNA reads as TGTGCCAGCTCCCTTCGGGCGGATCAGCCCCAGCATTTT. It specifies CASSLRADQPQHF.

The chain recombines TRBV6-1 with TRBJ1-5; 11 bases agree with TRBD1. The germline V gene has CDR1 MNHNS and CDR2 SASEGT. V lost 1 base, J lost 6 bases, and 8 bases stayed unmatched. The CDR3 loop spans 17 amino acids. The CDR3 coding sequence is TGTGCCAGCAGTGAAGTAGGGACAGGGGGATATCGTCAGCCCCAGCATTTT. It specifies CASSEVGTGGYRQPQHF.

The CDR3: CASSPRDWGKLFF. CDR3 nucleotide sequence: TGTGCCAGCAGCCCACGGGACTGGGGGAAACTGTTTTTT. The rearrangement joins TRBV7-8 to TRBJ1-4; D perhaps matches TRBD1 (5 bases). Trimming removed 5 bases at V and 11 bases at J, with 15 bases between. Germline CDR1 SGHVS, CDR2 FQNEAQ. The CDR3 length is 13 residues.

V gene TRBV18 combines with J gene TRBJ2-6; 7 nucleotides line up with TRBD1. The CDR3 spans 17 residues. The germline V gene encodes CDR1 KGHSH and CDR2 LQKENI. V gave up 3 bases and J gave up 0 bases; unmatched junction bases: 5. The CDR3: CASSPPTGDSGANVLTF. The CDR3 nucleotides are TGTGCCAGCTCACCCCCCACAGGGGACTCTGGGGCCAACGTCCTGACTTTC.

This clone has just one count. The gene calls are TRBV7-3 and TRBJ2-7; the match to TRBD1 covers 7 bases. The CDR3 is made up of 14 amino acids. J was trimmed by 5 bases and V by 5 bases; bases with no gene match: 9. The V gene's germline CDR1 is SGHTA and CDR2 FQGTGA. The CDR3 reads CASSRSGGRNEQYF. CDR3 nucleotides: TGTGCCAGCAGCCGCTCAGGGGGAAGGAACGAGCAGTACTTC. The whole variable domain, remainder taken from reference TRBV7-3 and TRBJ2-7, is GAGVSQTPSNKVTEKGKYVELRCDPISGHTALYWYRQSLGQGPEFLIYFQGTGAADDSGLPNDRFFAVRPEGSVSTLKIQRTERGDSAVYLCASSRSGGRNEQYFGPGTRLTVT.

The chain joins TRBV28 to TRBJ1-5; 7 bases fit TRBD1. J lost 6 bases, V lost 7 bases, and 9 bases had no gene match. Germline V lookup: CDR1 MDHEN, CDR2 SYDVKM. CDR3 length equals 14 residues. CDR3 sequence reads: CASKEGAGSQPQHF. The DNA of the CDR3 is TGTGCCAGCAAGGAGGGGGCAGGCAGTCAGCCCCAGCATTTT. The full variable domain, rest sourced from reference TRBV28 and TRBJ1-5, is DVKVTQSSRYLVKRTGEKVFLECVQDMDHENMFWYRQDPGLGLRLIYFSYDVKMKEKGDIPEGYSVSREKKERFSLILESASTNQTSMYLCASKEGAGSQPQHFGDGTRLSIL.

The chain carries TRBV6-1 and TRBJ1-5, with D uncertain. CDR1 is MNHNS and CDR2 is SASEGT in the germline V gene. This CDR3 is built from 11 residues. Trimming removed 8 bases at V and 13 bases at J, with 15 bases between. In DNA, the CDR3 is TGTGCCAGCGTTGAGTTTTCTGAACAGCATTTT. Residues: CASVEFSEQHF.

The gene calls are TRBV4-3 and TRBJ2-3; 9 bases map to TRBD1. Per germline, CDR1 LGHNA and CDR2 YSLEER. The junction had 4 bases not matched to a gene; V was cut back by 0 bases and J by 3 bases. This CDR3 has 16 residues. This chain's CDR3 is CASSQDWGTGTDTQYF. DNA of the CDR3: TGCGCCAGCAGCCAAGATTGGGGGACAGGGACAGATACGCAGTATTTT.

The chain couples TRBV7-2 to TRBJ1-2; TRBD1 matches at 7 bases. With 1 base clipped from V and 4 bases from J, the junction kept 6 bases outside the gene matches. The germline V gene has CDR1 SGHTA and CDR2 FQGNSA. This CDR3 is built from 15 residues. CDR3 sequence (DNA): TGTGCCAGCAGCTTAGACAGGGGATCCTTCTATGGCTACACCTTC. Translation: CASSLDRGSFYGYTF.

In this sample, this clone turned up once. The chain has TRBV11-2 and TRBJ2-1, with TRBD2 as a possible D gene (6 bases). V lost 2 bases and J 6 bases, leaving 17 bases between the germline ends. Germline assignment: CDR1 SGHAT and CDR2 FQNNGV. The CDR3 runs 16 residues. This CDR3 reads CASSLFRASAPNEQFF. The DNA for the CDR3 is TGTGCCAGCAGCTTATTTCGGGCTAGCGCACCCAATGAGCAGTTCTTC.

Worth noting for this clone: Other DNA sequences in the same sample also yield this CDR3. The chain employs TRBV7-3 and TRBJ2-3; 9 positions match TRBD2. V dropped 4 bases and J dropped 6; count of bases not matched to a gene: 5. The CDR3 totals 14 residues. The germline CDR1 and CDR2 sequences are SGHTA and FQGTGA. CDR3 sequence reads: CASSSGTSSDTQYF. The DNA of the CDR3 is TGTGCCAGCAGCTCGGGGACTAGCAGCGATACGCAGTATTTT.

This chain connects TRBV28 to TRBJ2-7; either TRBD1 or TRBD2 may supply D (5 bases each). The V and J ends lost 2 bases and 7 bases respectively, with 9 bases between them. The CDR3 runs to 12 residues. Germline V CDR1 and CDR2: MDHEN, SYDVKM. The CDR3 here is CASSLGGWEQYF. As DNA, the CDR3 is TGTGCCAGCAGTTTAGGGGGTTGGGAGCAGTACTTC.

The V gene is TRBV19, the J gene TRBJ2-1; unclear D gene. Germline-derived CDR1 and CDR2 are LNHDA and SQIVND (reference sequence). This CDR3 is 16 amino acids long. V lost 2 bases and J lost 0, with 11 bases in between. In DNA, the CDR3 is TGTGCCAGTAGTATATCGGGCCGGAGCTCCTACAATGAGCAGTTCTTC. The encoded protein is CASSISGRSSYNEQFF.

This chain uses TRBV4-2 with TRBJ1-3, with TRBD1 matching 8 bases. The junction had 4 bases not matched to a gene; V was cut back by 6 bases and J by 0 bases. Germline V gene data show CDR1 as LGHNA and CDR2 as YNFKEQ. The CDR3 is made up of 15 amino acids. CDR3 in amino acids: CASSRTGSSGNTIYF. DNA of the CDR3: TGTGCCAGCAGTCGGACAGGGAGCTCTGGAAACACCATATATTTT.

The chain uses TRBV14 and TRBJ1-1; tentative D call: TRBD1 (6 bases). V lost 4 bases and J 4 bases, leaving 13 bases between the germline ends. Per the germline V gene, CDR1 is SGHDN and CDR2 is FVKESK. The CDR3 totals 14 residues. The CDR3 reads CASSPRGGLTEAFF. The CDR3 DNA reads TGTGCCAGCAGCCCGCGGGGGGGCCTCACTGAAGCTTTCTTT. The complete variable domain, with remaining parts taken from reference TRBV14 and TRBJ1-1, reads EAGVTQFPSHSVIEKGQTVTLRCDPISGHDNLYWYRRVMGKEIKFLLHFVKESKQDESGMPNNRFLAERTGGTYSTLKVQPAELEDSGVYFCASSPRGGLTEAFFGQGTRLTVV.

This chain joins TRBV7-9 and TRBJ2-2; maybe TRBD1 (5 bases). CDR1 and CDR2 (germline): SEHNR, FQNEAQ (reference sequence). V lost 1 base and J 4 bases, leaving 13 bases between the germline ends. The CDR3 has 16 residues. CDR3: CASSLGAGSGTGELFF. The DNA of the CDR3 is TGTGCCAGCAGCTTAGGGGCAGGGTCCGGCACCGGGGAGCTGTTTTTT. Together with reference TRBV7-9 and TRBJ2-2, the CDR3 gives the full variable domain: DTGVSQNPRHKITKRGQNVTFRCDPISEHNRLYWYRQTLGQGPEFLTYFQNEAQLEKSRLLSDRFSAERPKGSFSTLEIQRTEQGDSAMYLCASSLGAGSGTGELFFGEGSRLTVL.

The rearrangement joins TRBV27 to TRBJ2-4; TRBD2 matches at 8 bases. This CDR3 comprises 15 residues. Germline assignment: CDR1 MNHEY and CDR2 SMNVEV (reference sequence). The J segment lost 7 bases and the V segment lost 6 bases, leaving 11 bases of the junction unmatched. CDR3 protein: CASSLLREDPNIQYF. The CDR3 DNA sequence: TGTGCCAGCAGCCTCCTGCGGGAGGACCCCAACATTCAGTACTTC.

This chain joins TRBV5-1 and TRBJ1-4, with 7 bases lining up with TRBD1. Losses at the gene ends were 8 bases for V and 5 bases for J; bases not matched to a gene: 9. Looked up from germline, CDR1 is SGHRS and CDR2 is YFSETQ. There are 14 residues in the CDR3. CDR3 coding DNA: TGCGCCAGTACCACAGGGGAACTAAATGAAAAACTGTTTTTT. Its protein product is CASTTGELNEKLFF.

This sequence joins TRBV28 and TRBJ1-3; 9 nucleotides align to TRBD1. The germline gives CDR1 MDHEN, CDR2 SYDVKM. With 3 bases clipped from V and 1 base from J, the junction kept 10 bases outside the gene matches. There are 18 residues in the CDR3. The CDR3 nucleotides are TGTGCCAGCAGTTTGTGGACAGGGGTGAGTGGTTCTGGAAACACCATATATTTT. Translated, it gives CASSLWTGVSGSGNTIYF.

The V gene is TRBV7-2, the J gene TRBJ1-5; D is unclear. The germline gives CDR1 SGHTA, CDR2 FQGNSA. CDR3 length equals 13 residues. The V end was cut by 1 base, the J end by 6 bases, with 7 bases between. The CDR3 protein is CASSLVGIQPQHF. CDR3 bases: TGTGCCAGCAGCTTAGTGGGGATTCAGCCCCAGCATTTT.

The rearrangement joins TRBV9 to TRBJ1-5, with 9 bases lining up with TRBD1. CDR1 SGDLS and CDR2 YYNGEE come from the germline V gene. The ends lost 3 bases at V and 5 bases at J; junction bases unmatched: 3. The CDR3 runs to 14 residues. CDR3 sequence: CASSAGQGHQPQHF. The DNA of the CDR3 is TGTGCCAGCAGCGCGGGACAGGGCCATCAGCCCCAGCATTTT.

The rearrangement uses TRBV5-1 and TRBJ1-3, with TRBD1 identical over 9 bases. Germline CDR1 and CDR2: SGHRS and YFSETQ. The CDR3 runs to 13 residues. V trimming: 7 bases; J trimming: 3 bases; junction bases outside the gene matches: 2. CDR3 nucleotides: TGCGCCAGCGGGGACAGGGATGGAAACACCATATATTTT. It codes for CASGDRDGNTIYF. The full variable domain, its missing parts supplied by reference TRBV5-1 and TRBJ1-3, is KAGVTQTPRYLIKTRGQQVTLSCSPISGHRSVSWYQQTPGQGLQFLFEYFSETQRNKGNFPGRFSGRQFSNSRSEMNVSTLELGDSALYLCASGDRDGNTIYFGEGSWLTVV.